These T cell receptor beta chains were read from a single sample in a study of a mutant IDH1 vaccine in newly diagnosed glioma. The antigens for these receptors are not known. Profiling relied on immunoSEQ multiplex PCR, and the TCRdb table lists in-frame clones only, not all of them. Here the sample spans tens of thousands of clones, about 80% being singletons. Sample: PBMCs, taken from a glioma patient whose treatment included an IDH1 peptide vaccine. Source of these receptors: a woman in her forties with glioma. Some clones in this sample may be carry-over from other donors' samples. Both conserved end residues are part of each CDR3.

cdr3_aa j_call v_call
CASSYASGTGSEAFF TRBJ1-1 TRBV10-1
CASSYSQQGGNEQYF TRBJ2-7 TRBV6-6
CASSPPGQGNTGELFF TRBJ2-2 TRBV9
CASSLVGPHTGELFF TRBJ2-2 TRBV5-1
CASNGDRVSSYEQYF TRBJ2-7 TRBV2
CASSEGWGVEKLFF TRBJ1-4 TRBV9
CASSLAGTGEGGELFF TRBJ2-2 TRBV7-7
CASSLGSSYNEQFF TRBJ2-1 TRBV5-6
CASSPGTGDNQPQHF TRBJ1-5 TRBV11-1
CASSLTGGNEKLFF TRBJ1-4 TRBV6-5
CAWSVLRDRGYTF TRBJ1-2 TRBV30